These T cell receptor beta chains were read from a single sample in a study of blood T cell repertoires in COVID-19. Repertoires were generated with immunoSEQ multiplex PCR, while TCRdb's copy carries only in-frame clones and drops some. The table has 150,000 to 200,000 clones, 79% seen once. The specimen sequenced was peripheral blood. The receptor source for this set is a man in his 60s with active or convalescent COVID-19. The CDR3 runs from the conserved cysteine through the conserved F or W. D genes are given only for firm matches. Size is stated for part of the rows, as once, few or many counts, or as a class when the clone is expanded.

j_call clone_size v_call d_call cdr3_nt cdr3_aa
TRBJ1-1 . TRBV28 . TGTGCCAGCAGTTTTGACTGGAACACTGAAGCTTTCTTT CASSFDWNTEAFF
TRBJ2-1 . TRBV3-1/TRBV3-2 TRBD2 TGTGCCAGCAGCCCATTAGCGGGAGATAATGAGCAGTTCTTC CASSPLAGDNEQFF
TRBJ1-1 . TRBV7-9 TRBD1 TGTGCCAGCAGCTCACAGGGGGCCAACACTGAAGCTTTCTTT CASSSQGANTEAFF
TRBJ2-1 . TRBV9 . TGTGCCAGCAGCGTAGCGGGGAGGACCAATGAGCAGTTCTTC CASSVAGRTNEQFF
TRBJ1-6 . TRBV3-1/TRBV3-2 . TGTGCCAGCAGCCTCGCGGGGGGAGCCAATTCACCCCTCCACTTT CASSLAGGANSPLHF
TRBJ2-5 . TRBV18 . TGTGCCAGCTCACCACTTTCCAGGGAAGAGACCCAGTACTTC CASSPLSREETQYF
TRBJ1-1 . TRBV3-1/TRBV3-2 . TGTGCCAGCAGCCAATACAGGAACACTGAAGCTTTCTTT CASSQYRNTEAFF
TRBJ1-2 . TRBV10-3 TRBD1 TGTGCCATCAGTGAGAGTGCAGGGGGCGGCGGCTACACCTTC CAISESAGGGGYTF
TRBJ2-7 . TRBV4-3 TRBD2 TGCGCCAGCAGCCAAGGGGCTAGCGGGAGTTACGAGCAGTACTTC CASSQGASGSYEQYF
TRBJ2-1 . TRBV9 TRBD2 TGTGCCAGCAGCGTTGGACTAGCGGGGGATCTTGGGGAGCAGTTCTTC CASSVGLAGDLGEQFF
TRBJ1-2 . TRBV5-1 . TGCGCCAGCCTCGTGGGGGGAGAAGGATTTTATTATGGCTACACCTTC CASLVGGEGFYYGYTF
TRBJ2-7 . TRBV7-9 TRBD1 TGTGCCAGCAGCTCACCCGACAGGGACTCCTACGAGCAGTACTTC CASSSPDRDSYEQYF
TRBJ2-1 . TRBV7-8 . TGTGCCAGCAGCTCTACGTCCAACTCCTACAATGAGCAGTTCTTC CASSSTSNSYNEQFF
TRBJ2-3 . TRBV7-2 TRBD2 TGTGCCAGCGGGGCACTAGCGGGAGTTTTAGATACGCAGTATTTT CASGALAGVLDTQYF
TRBJ1-1 . TRBV6-5 TRBD1 TGTGCCACAATTTCACAGGGGATGAACACTGAAGCTTTCTTT CATISQGMNTEAFF
TRBJ2-7 . TRBV29-1 TRBD2 TGCAGCGTTATCGCGGGGGGCATCTACGAGCAGTACTTC CSVIAGGIYEQYF
TRBJ2-7 . TRBV6-5 . TGTGCCAGCAGTTACCCTAGGGGCGACTCCTACGAGCAGTACTTC CASSYPRGDSYEQYF
TRBJ2-7 few TRBV7-2 . TGTGCCAGCAGCTCATCGGGAATCCAGTACTTC CASSSSGIQYF
TRBJ1-1 few TRBV19 . TGTGCCAGTACCCCCTTGACAGCTGGTTGGCTGGTGAACACTGAAGCTTTCTTT CASTPLTAGWLVNTEAFF
TRBJ2-3 . TRBV18 . TGTGCCAGCTCACCTTGGGAGTTGGTAGATACGCAGTATTTT CASSPWELVDTQYF
TRBJ2-5 . TRBV11-2 TRBD2 TGTGCCAGCAGCCCTCCCCCGCCACTAGCGGGAGGGGAGACCCAGTACTTC CASSPPPPLAGGETQYF
TRBJ1-1 . TRBV7-2 . TGTGCCAGCAGCTTAGTAGGCAGGGTGAACACTGAAGCTTTCTTT CASSLVGRVNTEAFF
TRBJ2-1 . TRBV7-9 TRBD2 TGTGCCAGCAGCCCCGACCTAGCGGGAGGACGGGTTTACAATGAGCAGTTCTTC CASSPDLAGGRVYNEQFF
TRBJ1-5 few TRBV5-4 . TGTGCCAGCAGCACCGGCCGGGGCAATCAGCCCCAGCATTTT CASSTGRGNQPQHF
TRBJ2-4 few TRBV28 . TGTGCCAGCAGCTTACCCAGGACTGGGGGGGCCATTCAGTACTTC CASSLPRTGGAIQYF
TRBJ1-5 . TRBV30 TRBD1 TGTGCCTGGAGCTCGGCCGACAGGGGGCATCAGCCCCAGCATTTT CAWSSADRGHQPQHF
TRBJ2-3 . TRBV2 . TGTGCCAGCAGTGACGGAGGGCTGGATACGCAGTATTTT CASSDGGLDTQYF
TRBJ2-3 few TRBV7-2 TRBD2 TGTGCCAGCAGCTCGCTGGGGGGGAGTTATACGCAGTATTTT CASSSLGGSYTQYF
TRBJ1-6 . TRBV5-1 . TGCGCCAGCAGCTTGGGGGGACTCTATTCACCCCTCCACTTT CASSLGGLYSPLHF
TRBJ2-3 few TRBV28 TRBD2 TGTGCCAGCAGTCCGGGACTAGTCCCACCATCAGATACGCAGTATTTT CASSPGLVPPSDTQYF
TRBJ1-1 . TRBV11-3 . TGTGCCAGCAGCTTAGGCGCAGCATCGAGGTCTGAAGCTTTCTTT CASSLGAASRSEAFF
TRBJ1-5 once TRBV2 . TGTGCCAGCAGTGAAGCGACAGAGTATAGCAATCAGCCCCAGCATTTT CASSEATEYSNQPQHF
TRBJ1-4 few TRBV10-3 TRBD1 TGTGCCACCAAGGGACAGCGAGCAACTAATGAAAAACTGTTTTTT CATKGQRATNEKLFF
TRBJ1-4 . TRBV24-1 . TGTGCCACCAGTGGTCAGGGAGGTGAAAAACTGTTTTTT CATSGQGGEKLFF
TRBJ2-3 . TRBV25-1 . TGTGCCAGCAGTGAATTAACCCGACAGATCACAGATACGCAGTATTTT CASSELTRQITDTQYF
TRBJ2-1 . TRBV2 . TGTGCCAGCAGCACCTACAATGAGCAGTTCTTC CASSTYNEQFF
TRBJ1-6 . TRBV10-3 TRBD1 TGTGCCATCAGTTTGGACAGGCTCGGTTCACCCCTCCACTTT CAISLDRLGSPLHF
TRBJ1-1 few TRBV5-1 TRBD1 TGCGCCAGCACCGACAGGGGTTCGTCGGTCACTGAAGCTTTCTTT CASTDRGSSVTEAFF
TRBJ2-7 once TRBV5-1 TRBD1 TGCGCCAGCAGTTCACCTCCGACAGGGACGTACGAGCAGTACTTC CASSSPPTGTYEQYF
TRBJ1-5 . TRBV4-3 . TGCGCCAGCAGCCTTACAGGGAATCAGCCCCAGCATTTT CASSLTGNQPQHF
TRBJ2-5 . TRBV14 TRBD1 TGTGCCAGCAGCCAGAGAACAGGGGGAGAGACCCAGTACTTC CASSQRTGGETQYF
TRBJ2-1 . TRBV4-3 . TGCGCCAGCAGCCAAGATCGAAGGGACTTAGCGGTCAATGAGCAGTTCTTC CASSQDRRDLAVNEQFF
TRBJ2-1 . TRBV29-1 . TGCAGCGCTCCCGGGGGTCTTAGGCCGAGTTTGAGCTACAATGAGCAGTTCTTC CSAPGGLRPSLSYNEQFF
TRBJ2-2 few TRBV4-2 TRBD2 TGTGCCAGCAGCCATGACAGGACTAGCGGGATTGGGGAGCTGTTTTTT CASSHDRTSGIGELFF
TRBJ2-7 . TRBV11-3 TRBD1 TGTGCCAGCAGCTTAGCATTTAAGGGACAGCCCGAGGAGCAGTACTTC CASSLAFKGQPEEQYF
TRBJ2-5 . TRBV5-5 . TGTGCCAGTGGAGTACGCGCTGTCGGAGAGACCCAGTACTTC CASGVRAVGETQYF
TRBJ1-1 . TRBV2 . TGTGCCAGCAGCTTATTCGCGGGAGCGAACACTGAAGCTTTCTTT CASSLFAGANTEAFF
TRBJ2-1 few TRBV27 . TGTGCCAGCAGTATCAAGGAGTACAATGAGCAGTTCTTC CASSIKEYNEQFF